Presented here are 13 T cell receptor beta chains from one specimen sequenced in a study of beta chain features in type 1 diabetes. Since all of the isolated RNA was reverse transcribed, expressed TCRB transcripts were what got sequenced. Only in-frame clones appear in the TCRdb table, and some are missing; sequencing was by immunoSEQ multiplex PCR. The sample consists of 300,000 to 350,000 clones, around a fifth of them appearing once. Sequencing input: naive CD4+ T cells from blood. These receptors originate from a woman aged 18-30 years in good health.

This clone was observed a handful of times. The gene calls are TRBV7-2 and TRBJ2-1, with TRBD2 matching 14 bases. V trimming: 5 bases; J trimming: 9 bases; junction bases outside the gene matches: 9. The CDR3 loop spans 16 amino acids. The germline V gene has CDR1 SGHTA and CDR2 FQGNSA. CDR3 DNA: TGTGCCAGCAGCCCCCGACTAGCGGGGGGGCAGAGTGAGCAGTTCTTC. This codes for CASSPRLAGGQSEQFF.

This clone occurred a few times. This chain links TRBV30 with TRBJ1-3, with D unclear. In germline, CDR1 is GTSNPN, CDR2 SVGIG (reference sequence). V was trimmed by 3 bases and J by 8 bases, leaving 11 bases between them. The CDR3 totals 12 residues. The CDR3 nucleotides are TGTGCCTGGAGCGCCGGGAGGGACACCATATATTTT. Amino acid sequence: CAWSAGRDTIYF.

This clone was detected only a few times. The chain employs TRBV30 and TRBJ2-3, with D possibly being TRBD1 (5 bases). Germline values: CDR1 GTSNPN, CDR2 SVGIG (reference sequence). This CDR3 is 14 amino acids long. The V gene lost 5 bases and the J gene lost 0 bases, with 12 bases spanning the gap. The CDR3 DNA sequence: TGTGCCTGGTCTGGACATGGAAGCACAGATACGCAGTATTTT. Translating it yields CAWSGHGSTDTQYF.

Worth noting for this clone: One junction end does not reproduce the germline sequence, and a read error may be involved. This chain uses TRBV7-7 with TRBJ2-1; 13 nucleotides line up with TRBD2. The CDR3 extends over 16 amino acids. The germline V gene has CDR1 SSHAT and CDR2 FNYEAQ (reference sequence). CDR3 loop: CASRVTSGGSYNEQFF. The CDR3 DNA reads TGTGCTAGCAGGGTGACTAGCGGGGGGTCCTACAATGAGCAGTTCTTC.

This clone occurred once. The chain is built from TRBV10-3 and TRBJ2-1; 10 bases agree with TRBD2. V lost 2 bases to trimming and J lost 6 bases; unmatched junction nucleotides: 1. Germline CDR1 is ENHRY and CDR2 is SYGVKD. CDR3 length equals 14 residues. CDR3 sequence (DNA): TGTGCCATCAGTGAGAGCGGGAGGGCCAATGAGCAGTTCTTC. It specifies CAISESGRANEQFF.

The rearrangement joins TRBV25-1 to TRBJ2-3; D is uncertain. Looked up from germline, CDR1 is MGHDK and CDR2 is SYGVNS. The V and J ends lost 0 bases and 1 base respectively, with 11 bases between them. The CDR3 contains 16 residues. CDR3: CASSEYEAFGTDTQYF. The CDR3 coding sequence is TGTGCCAGCAGTGAATATGAGGCTTTTGGCACAGATACGCAGTATTTT.

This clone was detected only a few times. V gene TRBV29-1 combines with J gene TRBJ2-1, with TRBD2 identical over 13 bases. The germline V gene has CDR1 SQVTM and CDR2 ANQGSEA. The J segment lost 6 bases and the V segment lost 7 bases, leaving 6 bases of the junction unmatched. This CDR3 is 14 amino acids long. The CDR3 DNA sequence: TGCAGCGCCACTAGCGGGGGGGCTAGCAATGAGCAGTTCTTC. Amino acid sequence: CSATSGGASNEQFF.

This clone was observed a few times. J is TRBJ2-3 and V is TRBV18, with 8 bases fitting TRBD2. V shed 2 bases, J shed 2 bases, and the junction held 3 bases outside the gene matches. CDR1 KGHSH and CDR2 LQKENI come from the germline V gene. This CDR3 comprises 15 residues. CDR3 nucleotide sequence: TGTGCCAGCTCACCAGTAGCGGGGCACACAGATACGCAGTATTTT. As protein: CASSPVAGHTDTQYF.

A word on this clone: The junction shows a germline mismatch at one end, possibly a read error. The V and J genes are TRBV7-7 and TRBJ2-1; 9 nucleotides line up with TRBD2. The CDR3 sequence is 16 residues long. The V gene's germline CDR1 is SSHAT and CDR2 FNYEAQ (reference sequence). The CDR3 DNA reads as TGTGCTAGCAGCTTAAACCCCGGGACTAGCCCACATGAGCAGTTCTTC. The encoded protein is CASSLNPGTSPHEQFF.

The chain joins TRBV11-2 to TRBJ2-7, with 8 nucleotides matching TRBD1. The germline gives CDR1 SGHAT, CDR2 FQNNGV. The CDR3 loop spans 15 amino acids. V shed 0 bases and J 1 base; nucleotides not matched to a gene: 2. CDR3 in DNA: TGTGCCAGCAGCTTAGAACACAGGGGGTCCTACGAGCAGTACTTC. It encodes CASSLEHRGSYEQYF.

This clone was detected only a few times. DNA of the CDR3: TGTGCTAGTGGTTTGGGGGGACTAGCGGCGCTGCGCACAGATACGCAGTATTTT. Translating it yields CASGLGGLAALRTDTQYF. The genes are TRBV12-5 and TRBJ2-3; TRBD2 agrees at 11 bases. The trim removed 1 base at V and 1 base at J, leaving 7 bases unmatched. The CDR3 runs 18 residues. Germline V CDR1 and CDR2: LGHNT, FRNRAP.

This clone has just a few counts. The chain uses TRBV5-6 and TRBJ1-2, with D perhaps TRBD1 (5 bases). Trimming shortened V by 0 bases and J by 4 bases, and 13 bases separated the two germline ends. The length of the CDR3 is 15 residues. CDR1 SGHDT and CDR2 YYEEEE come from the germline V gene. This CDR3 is CASSLAAGPLYGYTF. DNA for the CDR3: TGTGCCAGCAGCTTGGCGGCAGGGCCCCTCTATGGCTACACCTTC.

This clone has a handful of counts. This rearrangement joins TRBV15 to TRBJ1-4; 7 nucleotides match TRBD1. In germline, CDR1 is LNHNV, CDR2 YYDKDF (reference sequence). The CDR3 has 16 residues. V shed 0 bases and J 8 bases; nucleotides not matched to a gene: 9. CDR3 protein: CATSRDPRGRGEKLFF. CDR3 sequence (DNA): TGTGCCACCAGCAGAGATCCAAGGGGGCGAGGAGAAAAACTGTTTTTT.